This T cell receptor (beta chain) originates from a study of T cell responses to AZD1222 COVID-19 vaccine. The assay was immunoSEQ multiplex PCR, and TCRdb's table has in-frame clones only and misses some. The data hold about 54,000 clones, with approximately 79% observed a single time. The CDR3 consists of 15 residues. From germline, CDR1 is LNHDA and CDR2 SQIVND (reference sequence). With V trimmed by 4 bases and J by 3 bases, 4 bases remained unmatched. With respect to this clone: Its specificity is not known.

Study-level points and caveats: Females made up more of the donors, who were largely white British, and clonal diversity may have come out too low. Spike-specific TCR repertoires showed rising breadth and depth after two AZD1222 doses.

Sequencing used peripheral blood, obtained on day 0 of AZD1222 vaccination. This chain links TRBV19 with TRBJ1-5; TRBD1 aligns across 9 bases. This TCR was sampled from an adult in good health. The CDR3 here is CASSSGTGFNQPQHF. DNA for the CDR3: TGTGCCAGTAGTAGCGGGACAGGGTTCAATCAGCCCCAGCATTTT.